Here is one T cell receptor beta chain with its context. Through a sample-barcoded 5' primer and a J-beta primer mix, a second PCR was run for 7 to 11 cycles. TCRdb itself ran the 5' RACE reads through MiXCR, one entry per CDR3 protein. The table includes about 1.4 million distinct CDR3 sequences, 45% to 70% detected once. These data come from a study of blood T cells in healthy people across ages. The sample providers were healthy Caucasian people from Russia, aged about 6 to 90. Extraction of total RNA produced a minimum of 6 micrograms from each sample. The sequenced material came from blood. The TCR was taken from a man between 18 and 35 years old in good health.

The CDR3 DNA follows: TGCGCCAGCGGGAGTGGGGACAATGAGCAGTTCTTC. Protein: CASGSGDNEQFF. J is TRBJ2-1 and V is TRBV4-1, with a possible D match to TRBD2 (5 bases). V lost 8 bases, J lost 5 bases, and 10 bases lay in between. The CDR3 contains 12 residues. Per germline, CDR1 MGHRA and CDR2 YSYEKL.